This T cell receptor beta chain comes out of a study of follicular helper T cells after annual influenza vaccination. Study-wide results and limits: Day 7 ICOS+CD38+ clones later appeared mostly in ICOS-CD38- cTfh.

Generated by immunoSEQ multiplex PCR, the TCRdb table keeps only in-frame clones and is missing some. The table has thousands of clones, roughly four fifths seen once. Stated time point: 2015-2016 season, pre-vaccination. On this clone: Its antigen is still unknown.

Sample: CXCR5+ CD38- circulating T follicular helper cells from blood, taken on the day of influenza vaccination. Regarding subset: circulating Tfh, non-naive CD4+CXCR5+PD-1+ (ICOS+CD38+ or ICOS-CD38-). This clonotype was sampled from an adult who received the influenza vaccine.

CDR3 sequence (DNA): TGTGCCAGCAGCGTAGATGGGTGGGGGCCAGATACGCAGTATTTT. Translated, it gives CASSVDGWGPDTQYF. This sequence joins TRBV9 and TRBJ2-3, with D possibly matching TRBD1 (6 bases). With 0 bases removed from V and 4 bases from J, the gap between germline ends came to 12 bases. Germline lookup yields CDR1 SGDLS and CDR2 YYNGEE. CDR3 length: 15 residues.